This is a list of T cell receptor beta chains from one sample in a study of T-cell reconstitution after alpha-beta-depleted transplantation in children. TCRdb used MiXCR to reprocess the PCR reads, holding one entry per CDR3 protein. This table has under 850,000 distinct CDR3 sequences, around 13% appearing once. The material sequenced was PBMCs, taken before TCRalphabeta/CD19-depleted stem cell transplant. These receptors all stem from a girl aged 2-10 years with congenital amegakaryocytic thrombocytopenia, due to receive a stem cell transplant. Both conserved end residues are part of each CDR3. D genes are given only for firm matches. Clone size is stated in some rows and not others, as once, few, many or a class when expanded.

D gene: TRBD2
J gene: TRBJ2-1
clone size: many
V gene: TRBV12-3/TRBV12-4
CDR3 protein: CASSFLAGKGVGYNEQFF
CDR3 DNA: TGTGCCAGCAGTTTTCTAGCGGGAAAAGGAGTTGGTTACAATGAGCAGTTCTTC

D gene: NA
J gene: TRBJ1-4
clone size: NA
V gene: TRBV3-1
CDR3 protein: CASNLGSTNEKLFF
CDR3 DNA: TGTGCCAGCAACCTAGGGAGTACTAATGAAAAACTGTTTTTT

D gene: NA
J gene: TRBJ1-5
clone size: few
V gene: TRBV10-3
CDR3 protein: CAISAGVEQPQHF
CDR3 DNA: TGTGCCATCAGTGCGGGGGTGGAACAGCCCCAGCATTTT

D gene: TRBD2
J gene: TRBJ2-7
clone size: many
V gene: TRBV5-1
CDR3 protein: CASSLYSGSSYEQYF
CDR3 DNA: TGCGCCAGCAGCTTGTATAGCGGGTCGTCCTACGAGCAGTACTTC

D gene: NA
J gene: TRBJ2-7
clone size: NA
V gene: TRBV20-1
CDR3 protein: CSARDGVGGSYEQYF
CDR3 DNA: TGCAGTGCTAGAGATGGCGTGGGGGGCTCCTACGAGCAGTACTTC

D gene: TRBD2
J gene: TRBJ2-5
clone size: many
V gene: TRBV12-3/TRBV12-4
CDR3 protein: CASGTSGIRETQYF
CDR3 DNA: TGTGCCAGCGGGACTAGCGGGATAAGAGAGACCCAGTACTTC

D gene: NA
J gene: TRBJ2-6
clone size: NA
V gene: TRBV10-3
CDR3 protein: CAISPDSGANVLTF
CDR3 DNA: TGTGCCATCAGTCCGGACTCTGGGGCCAACGTCCTGACTTTC

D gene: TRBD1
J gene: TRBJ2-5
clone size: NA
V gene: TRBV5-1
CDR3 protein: CASSLGQGSTETQYF
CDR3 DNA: TGCGCCAGCAGCTTGGGACAGGGGAGCACAGAGACCCAGTACTTC

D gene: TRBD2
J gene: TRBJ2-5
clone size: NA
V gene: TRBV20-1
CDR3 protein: CSAYLAGEGETQYF
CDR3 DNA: TGCAGTGCTTACCTAGCGGGAGAGGGGGAGACCCAGTACTTC

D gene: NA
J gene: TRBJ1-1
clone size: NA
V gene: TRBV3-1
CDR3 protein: CASSQQGWTEAFF
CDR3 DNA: TGTGCCAGCAGCCAGCAGGGTTGGACTGAAGCTTTCTTT

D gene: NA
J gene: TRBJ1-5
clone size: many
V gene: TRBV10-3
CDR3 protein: CAISPTENDQPQHF
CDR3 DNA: TGTGCCATCAGCCCTACAGAGAACGATCAGCCCCAGCATTTT

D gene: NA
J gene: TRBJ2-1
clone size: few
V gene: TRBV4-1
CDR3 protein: CASSQVAAAYNEQFF
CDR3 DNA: TGCGCCAGCAGCCAAGTAGCGGCCGCCTACAATGAGCAGTTCTTC

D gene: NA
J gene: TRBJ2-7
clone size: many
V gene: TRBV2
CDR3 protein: CASGVVFNYEQYF
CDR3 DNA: TGTGCCAGCGGGGTGGTCTTTAACTACGAGCAGTACTTC

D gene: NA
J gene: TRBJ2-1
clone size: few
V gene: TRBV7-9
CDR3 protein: CASSSKLLGQFF
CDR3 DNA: TGTGCCAGCAGCTCGAAGCTCCTCGGGCAGTTCTTC

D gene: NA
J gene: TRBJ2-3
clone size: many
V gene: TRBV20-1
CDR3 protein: CSARKPRPTPSTDTQYF
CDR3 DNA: TGCAGTGCTAGAAAGCCCCGACCAACACCATCCACAGATACGCAGTATTTT

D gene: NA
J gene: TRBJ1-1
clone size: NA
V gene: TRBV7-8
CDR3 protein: CASSLTNRNTEAFF
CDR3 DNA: TGTGCCAGCAGCTTAACTAACCGGAACACTGAAGCTTTCTTT

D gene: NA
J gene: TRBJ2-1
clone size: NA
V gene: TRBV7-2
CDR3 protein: CASSLGQDGEQFF
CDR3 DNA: TGTGCCAGCAGCTTAGGACAGGATGGTGAGCAGTTCTTC

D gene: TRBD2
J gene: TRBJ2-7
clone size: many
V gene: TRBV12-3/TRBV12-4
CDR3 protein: CASLKRESHEQYF
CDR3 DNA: TGTGCCAGCTTGAAGCGGGAGAGCCACGAGCAGTACTTC

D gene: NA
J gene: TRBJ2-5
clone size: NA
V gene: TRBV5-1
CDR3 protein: CASSLVSGGKTQYF
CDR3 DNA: TGCGCCAGCAGCTTGGTGTCCGGGGGCAAGACCCAGTACTTC

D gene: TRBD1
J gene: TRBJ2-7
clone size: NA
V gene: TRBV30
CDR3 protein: CATLFRDRSSYEQYF
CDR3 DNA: TGTGCCACGCTATTCCGGGACAGAAGCTCCTACGAGCAGTACTTC

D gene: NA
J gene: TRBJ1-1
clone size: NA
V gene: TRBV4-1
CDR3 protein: CASSQGGFGEAFF
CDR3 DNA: TGCGCCAGCAGCCAAGGGGGGTTCGGTGAAGCTTTCTTT

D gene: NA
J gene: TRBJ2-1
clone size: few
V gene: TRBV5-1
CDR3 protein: CASSLTVGRSSSYNEQFF
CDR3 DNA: TGCGCCAGCAGCTTGACGGTAGGCAGGAGTAGCTCCTACAATGAGCAGTTCTTC

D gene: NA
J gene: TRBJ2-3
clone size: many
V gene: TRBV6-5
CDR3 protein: CASSYSIGGITDTQYF
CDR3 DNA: TGTGCCAGCAGTTACTCGATTGGCGGCATCACAGATACGCAGTATTTT

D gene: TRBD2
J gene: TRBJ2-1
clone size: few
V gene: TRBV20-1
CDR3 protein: CSAKPGLVTFNEQFF
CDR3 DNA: TGCAGTGCGAAACCGGGACTAGTCACATTCAATGAGCAGTTCTTC

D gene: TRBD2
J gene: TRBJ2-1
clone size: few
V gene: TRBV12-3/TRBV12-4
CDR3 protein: CASSPGLAEVYNEQFF
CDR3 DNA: TGTGCCAGCAGTCCAGGACTAGCGGAAGTTTACAATGAGCAGTTCTTC

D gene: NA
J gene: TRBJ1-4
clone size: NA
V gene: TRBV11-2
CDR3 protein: CASSLTSTGAEKLFF
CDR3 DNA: TGTGCCAGCAGCTTAACCTCGACCGGTGCTGAAAAACTGTTTTTT

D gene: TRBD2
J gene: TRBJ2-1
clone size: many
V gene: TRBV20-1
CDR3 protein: CSADIAGVRDEQFF
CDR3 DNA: TGCAGTGCTGATATAGCGGGAGTTAGGGATGAGCAGTTCTTC

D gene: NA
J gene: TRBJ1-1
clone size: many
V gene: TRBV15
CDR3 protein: CATSTPRVGNTEAFF
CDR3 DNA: TGTGCCACCAGCACACCCAGGGTAGGGAACACTGAAGCTTTCTTT

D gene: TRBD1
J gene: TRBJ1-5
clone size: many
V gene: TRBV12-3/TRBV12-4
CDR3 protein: CASSAQDRILSNQPQHF
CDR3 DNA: TGTGCCAGCAGTGCACAGGACAGGATTCTTAGCAATCAGCCCCAGCATTTT

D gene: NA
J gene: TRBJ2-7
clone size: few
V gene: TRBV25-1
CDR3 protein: CASTGPSYEQYF
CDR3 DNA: TGTGCCAGCACCGGCCCTTCCTACGAGCAGTACTTC

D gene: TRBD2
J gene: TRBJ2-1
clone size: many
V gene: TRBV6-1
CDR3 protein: CASNIGGGRANEQFF
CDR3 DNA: TGTGCCAGCAATATTGGAGGCGGGAGGGCTAATGAGCAGTTCTTC

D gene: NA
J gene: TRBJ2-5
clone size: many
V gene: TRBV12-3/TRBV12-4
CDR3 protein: CASRMYREETQYF
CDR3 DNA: TGTGCCAGCCGGATGTATAGGGAGGAGACCCAGTACTTC

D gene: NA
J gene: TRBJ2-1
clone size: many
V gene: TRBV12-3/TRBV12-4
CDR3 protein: CASSRLSGSSYNEQFF
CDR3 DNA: TGTGCCAGCAGTCGCCTTAGCGGTAGCTCCTACAATGAGCAGTTCTTC

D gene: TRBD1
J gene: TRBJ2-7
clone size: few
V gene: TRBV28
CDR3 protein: CASRPRGTWDSQKKSSYEQYF
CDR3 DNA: TGTGCCAGCAGACCCCGTGGCACCTGGGACAGTCAAAAGAAAAGTTCTTACGAGCAGTACTTC

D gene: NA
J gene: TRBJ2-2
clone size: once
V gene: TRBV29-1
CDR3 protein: CSGLRPLDTGELFF
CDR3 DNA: TGCAGCGGATTGAGGCCCTTGGACACCGGGGAGCTGTTTTTT

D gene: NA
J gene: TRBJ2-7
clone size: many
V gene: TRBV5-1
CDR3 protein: CASSLAATNYEQYF
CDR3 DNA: TGCGCCAGCAGCTTGGCGGCCACAAATTACGAGCAGTACTTC

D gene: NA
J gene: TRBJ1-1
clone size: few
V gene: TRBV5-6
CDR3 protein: CASSWNRNTEAFF
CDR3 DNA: TGTGCCAGCAGCTGGAACAGGAACACTGAAGCTTTCTTT

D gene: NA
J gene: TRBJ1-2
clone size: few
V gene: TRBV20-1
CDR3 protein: CSAETTNYGYTF
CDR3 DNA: TGCAGTGCTGAGACTACTAACTATGGCTACACCTTC

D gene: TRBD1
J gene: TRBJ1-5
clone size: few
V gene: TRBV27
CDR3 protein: CASRQGPNQPQHF
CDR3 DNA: TGTGCCAGCCGACAGGGACCGAATCAGCCCCAGCATTTT

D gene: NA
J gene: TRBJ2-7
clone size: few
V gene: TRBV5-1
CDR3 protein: CASSLVAGVTPEQYF
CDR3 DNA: TGCGCCAGCAGCTTGGTGGCCGGGGTTACCCCCGAGCAGTACTTC

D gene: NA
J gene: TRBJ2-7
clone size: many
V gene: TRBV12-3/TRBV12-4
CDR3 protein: CASSSDSALWEQYF
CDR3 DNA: TGTGCCAGCAGTTCGGACAGTGCTTTATGGGAGCAGTACTTC

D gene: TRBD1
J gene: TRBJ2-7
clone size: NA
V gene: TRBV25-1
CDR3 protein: CASSDRTGGFEQYF
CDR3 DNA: TGTGCCAGCAGTGACAGGACAGGGGGCTTCGAGCAGTACTTC

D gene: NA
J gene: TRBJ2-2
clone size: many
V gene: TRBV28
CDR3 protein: CATSLGMSGELFF
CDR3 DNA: TGTGCCACCTCCTTAGGGATGTCTGGGGAGCTGTTTTTT

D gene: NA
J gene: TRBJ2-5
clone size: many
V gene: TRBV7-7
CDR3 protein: CASSLDSFQETQYF
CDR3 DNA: TGTGCCAGCAGCTTAGATTCCTTTCAAGAGACCCAGTACTTC

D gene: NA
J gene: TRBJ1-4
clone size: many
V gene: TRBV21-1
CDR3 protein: CASSNEKLFF
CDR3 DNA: TGTGCCAGCAGCAATGAAAAACTGTTTTTT

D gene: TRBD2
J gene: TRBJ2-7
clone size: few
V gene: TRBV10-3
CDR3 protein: CASAGTSGYEQYF
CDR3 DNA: TGTGCCTCAGCCGGGACTAGCGGATACGAGCAGTACTTC